Following are 21 T cell receptor beta chains from one sample sequenced in a study of lymphopenia after photon versus proton radiotherapy. Measured with immunoSEQ multiplex PCR; TCRdb has only the in-frame clones, and not every one. The data show around 64,000 clones, about nine tenths seen once. The sample here was peripheral blood, taken from a patient treated with photon-based radiotherapy. These receptors came from a woman between 35 and 50 years old with cholangiocarcinoma.

V is TRBV6-6 and J is TRBJ1-1; D is unresolved. There are 9 residues in the CDR3. V was clipped by 4 bases and J by 11 bases, with 5 bases between them. Germline V gene data show CDR1 as MNHNY and CDR2 as SVGAGI (reference sequence). The CDR3 DNA is TGTGCCAGCAGTTCCGAGGCTTTCTTT. It yields the protein CASSSEAFF.

The chain combines TRBV28 with TRBJ1-5; D may be TRBD1 (5 bases). Germline assignment: CDR1 MDHEN and CDR2 SYDVKM. V was shortened by 7 bases and J by 7 bases, with 20 bases between the two germline ends. The length of the CDR3 is 15 residues. DNA of the CDR3: TGTGCCAGCACCGATGCCCCCAGGGTCCTACAGCCCCAGCATTTT. Translation: CASTDAPRVLQPQHF.

The chain carries TRBV11-1 and TRBJ2-5; D is possibly TRBD1 or TRBD2 (7 bases each). The germline V gene encodes CDR1 SGHAT and CDR2 FQDESV (reference sequence). V lost 4 bases and J lost 2, with 17 bases in between. This CDR3 has 16 amino acids. Here the CDR3 reads CASSWPGRGQQETQYF. The CDR3 DNA reads TGTGCCAGCAGCTGGCCGGGGAGGGGGCAGCAAGAGACCCAGTACTTC.

This clone was seen a few times. V and J are TRBV7-3 and TRBJ1-1; D uncertain. CDR3 length: 13 residues. The germline V gene has CDR1 SGHTA and CDR2 FQGTGA. V was clipped by 3 bases and J by 1 base, with 6 bases between them. CDR3 coding DNA: TGTGCCAGCAGCTTCAGCAGGAACACTGAAGCTTTCTTT. Translation gives CASSFSRNTEAFF. The variable domain in full, with the rest retrieved from reference TRBV7-3 and TRBJ1-1, is GAGVSQTPSNKVTEKGKYVELRCDPISGHTALYWYRQSLGQGPEFLIYFQGTGAADDSGLPNDRFFAVRPEGSVSTLKIQRTERGDSAVYLCASSFSRNTEAFFGQGTRLTVV.

The J gene is TRBJ1-2, the V gene TRBV1. TRBV1 is recorded as a pseudogene. This CDR3 contains 14 residues. The CDR3 sequence: CTSSQDRGPYGYTF. CDR3 in DNA: TGCACCAGCAGCCAAGATCGCGGTCCCTATGGCTACACCTTC.

As DNA, the CDR3 is TGTGCCAGCAGTTTAGGACAGACCCAAGAGACCCAGTACTTC. Its protein product is CASSLGQTQETQYF. The chain is built from TRBV28 and TRBJ2-5; tentative D call: TRBD1 (6 bases). From germline, CDR1 is MDHEN and CDR2 SYDVKM. The length of the CDR3 is 14 residues. Trimming left V 2 bases short and J 1 base short, with 8 bases between. Filled out from reference TRBV28 and TRBJ2-5, the complete variable domain reads DVKVTQSSRYLVKRTGEKVFLECVQDMDHENMFWYRQDPGLGLRLIYFSYDVKMKEKGDIPEGYSVSREKKERFSLILESASTNQTSMYLCASSLGQTQETQYFGPGTRLLVL.

The chain links TRBV6-1 to TRBJ1-5; no clear D. V was shortened by 3 bases and J by 3 bases, with 15 bases between the two germline ends. The CDR3 length is 16 residues. Per the germline V gene, CDR1 is MNHNS and CDR2 is SASEGT. The CDR3 protein is CASSDVGGQPNQPQHF. The DNA for the CDR3 is TGTGCCAGCAGTGACGTGGGTGGGCAGCCCAATCAGCCCCAGCATTTT.

The V call is TRBV28, the J call TRBJ2-7, with D unresolved. The V end was cut by 1 base, the J end by 0 bases, with 1 base between. The CDR3 totals 12 residues. CDR1 is MDHEN and CDR2 is SYDVKM in the germline V gene. CDR3 sequence (DNA): TGTGCCAGCAGTTTATACTCCTACGAGCAGTACTTC. The encoded protein is CASSLYSYEQYF. The whole variable domain, filled in from reference TRBV28 and TRBJ2-7, reads DVKVTQSSRYLVKRTGEKVFLECVQDMDHENMFWYRQDPGLGLRLIYFSYDVKMKEKGDIPEGYSVSREKKERFSLILESASTNQTSMYLCASSLYSYEQYFGPGTRLTVT.

This rearrangement joins TRBV7-9 to TRBJ2-3; D might be TRBD1 (6 bases). This CDR3 has 15 amino acids. Trimming stripped 5 bases from V and 0 bases from J, with 12 bases between. CDR1 SEHNR and CDR2 FQNEAQ come from the germline V gene (reference sequence). The CDR3 here is CASSAGTPSTDTQYF. DNA of the CDR3: TGTGCCAGCAGCGCTGGGACACCAAGCACAGATACGCAGTATTTT.

On this clone itself: It is likely a read error, because the conserved phenylalanine at the end of the CDR3 is missing. The DNA is omitted, as the CDR3 cannot be located on it reliably, and the CDR3 follows TCRdb's listing. The genes are TRBV7-3 and TRBJ2-7; the D segment call TRBD2 is taken from the table without a DNA check. The germline gives CDR1 SGHTA, CDR2 FQGTGA. The CDR3 is 11 residues long, ends included. The CDR3 sequence: CASDGLRLGPL.

V is TRBV5-1 and J is TRBJ1-1, with 7 positions matching TRBD1. Trimming cost V 3 bases and J 6 bases; bases outside gene matches: 8. This CDR3 contains 14 residues. The germline V gene encodes CDR1 SGHRS and CDR2 YFSETQ. The CDR3 here is CASSSTTGEAEAFF. The CDR3 DNA is TGCGCCAGCAGCTCCACTACAGGGGAGGCTGAAGCTTTCTTT. The full variable domain, with the rest looked up from reference TRBV5-1 and TRBJ1-1, is KAGVTQTPRYLIKTRGQQVTLSCSPISGHRSVSWYQQTPGQGLQFLFEYFSETQRNKGNFPGRFSGRQFSNSRSEMNVSTLELGDSALYLCASSSTTGEAEAFFGQGTRLTVV.

This chain connects TRBV15 to TRBJ1-2; D not certain. Trimming removed 2 bases from V and 4 bases from J, with 11 bases in between. The germline gives CDR1 LNHNV, CDR2 YYDKDF (reference sequence). The CDR3 is 14 residues long. The CDR3 coding sequence is TGTGCCACCAGCAGAAGTCAGGCGATCTATGGCTACACCTTC. It encodes CATSRSQAIYGYTF.

The V gene is TRBV7-2, the J gene TRBJ1-1, with D hard to call. The germline gives CDR1 SGHTA, CDR2 FQGNSA. This CDR3 has 11 residues. V was shortened by 2 bases and J by 8 bases, with 6 bases between the two germline ends. CDR3: CASSLSWEAFF. The CDR3 DNA is TGTGCCAGCAGCTTAAGCTGGGAAGCTTTCTTT.

This chain uses TRBV7-3 with TRBJ1-1; D remains ambiguous. V was shortened by 5 bases and J by 0 bases, with 4 bases between the two germline ends. The CDR3 consists of 12 residues. The germline gives CDR1 SGHTA, CDR2 FQGTGA. The CDR3, as DNA: TGTGCCAGCAGCCCGTTGAACACTGAAGCTTTCTTT. Residues: CASSPLNTEAFF.

This chain joins TRBV29-1 and TRBJ2-5; D gene unclear. The V end was cut by 7 bases, the J end by 1 base, with 13 bases between. CDR1 is SQVTM and CDR2 is ANQGSEA in the germline V gene. The CDR3 is made up of 13 amino acids. The CDR3 sequence: CSAPGPFQETQYF. CDR3 DNA: TGCAGCGCCCCCGGGCCTTTCCAAGAGACCCAGTACTTC.

The V and J genes are TRBV14 and TRBJ1-1, with D maybe TRBD1 (5 bases). This CDR3 spans 12 amino acids. The V and J ends lost 3 bases and 7 bases respectively, with 9 bases between them. The germline CDR1 and CDR2 sequences are SGHDN and FVKESK. The CDR3 spells CASSHPTGEAFF. CDR3 in DNA: TGTGCCAGCAGCCATCCCACAGGTGAAGCTTTCTTT.

CDR3 sequence reads: CASSPQGNRYSNQPQHF. CDR3 DNA: TGTGCCAGCAGCCCGCAGGGGAATCGGTATAGCAATCAGCCCCAGCATTTT. V usage is TRBV5-5 and J usage is TRBJ1-5; D might be TRBD1 (6 bases). The CDR3 sequence is 17 residues long. V gave up 4 bases and J gave up 0 bases, with 17 bases separating them. Germline V gene lookup returns CDR1 SGHKS and CDR2 YYEKEE (reference sequence).

This rearrangement joins TRBV6-5 to TRBJ2-3; the D gene is possibly TRBD1 (7 bases). CDR1 and CDR2 from the germline V gene are MNHEY and SVGAGI. The CDR3 covers 15 residues. Trimming pared 0 bases from V and 4 bases from J, leaving 11 bases between. The CDR3: CASSYSGQRADTQYF. Written as DNA, the CDR3 is TGTGCCAGCAGTTACTCGGGACAGCGGGCAGATACGCAGTATTTT.

The rearrangement uses TRBV5-1 and TRBJ2-2; TRBD1 matches 8 bases. The CDR3 loop spans 15 amino acids. From germline, CDR1 is SGHRS and CDR2 YFSETQ. V gave up 4 bases and J gave up 1 base; unmatched junction bases: 3. CDR3 DNA: TGCGCCAGCAGCCCAGGGGGCGTGAACACCGGGGAGCTGTTTTTT. As protein: CASSPGGVNTGELFF.

Only one count was recorded for this clone. The chain recombines TRBV5-8 with TRBJ1-2, with TRBD1 identical over 7 bases. J gave up 6 bases and V 4 bases, and 9 bases lay outside the gene matches. CDR3 length: 14 amino acids. Germline V lookup: CDR1 SGHTS, CDR2 YDEGEE. As DNA, the CDR3 is TGTGCCAGCAGCCAAAGACAGGGTGGGAATGGCTACACCTTC. This codes for CASSQRQGGNGYTF.

V gene TRBV10-1 combines with J gene TRBJ2-2, with 7 positions matching TRBD2. V lost 0 bases and J lost 0; bases outside the gene matches: 1. This CDR3 is 16 amino acids long. Germline CDR1 WNHNN, CDR2 SYGVQD (reference sequence). The chain's CDR3 is CASSESGLPNTGELFF. CDR3 coding DNA: TGCGCCAGCAGTGAGTCGGGACTACCGAACACCGGGGAGCTGTTTTTT.